Each of the 17 T cell receptor beta chains below was sequenced from the same sample in a study of T cell clonality in common variable immunodeficiency. Overall study results and limits: Common variable immunodeficiency TCR beta sequences reportedly had fewer deletions and N-nucleotide insertions.

Their recognized antigens are unknown. TCRdb keeps only in-frame clones here, not all; method: immunoSEQ multiplex PCR. The specimen has fewer than 15,000 clones, none found just once. The sample comprised peripheral blood mononuclear cells. The receptors originated from a human donor with common variable immunodeficiency.

Comment on this clone: The read stops 3 residues short of the end of the CDR3; the missing end is completed from the germline J gene. The chain links TRBV7-8 to TRBJ1-2; no reliable D call. The CDR3 runs to 12 residues. The germline gives CDR1 SGHVS, CDR2 FQNEAQ. Trimming shortened V by 3 bases and J by 4 bases, and 6 bases separated the two germline ends. CDR3 region: CASSFTSYGYTF. The covered CDR3 bases are TGTGCCAGCAGCTTTACCAGCTATGGC.

On this clone: The read is 3 residues too short to cover the CDR3 end, so that end is filled in from the germline J gene. The genes are TRBV20-1 and TRBJ2-7; TRBD2 agrees at 11 bases. Unmatched junction bases numbered 4, after V lost 1 base and J lost 5 bases. The germline gives CDR1 DFQATT, CDR2 SNEGSKA (reference sequence). This CDR3 has 14 residues. Partial CDR3 DNA: TGCAGTGCTAGAGGACTAGCGGGGTGGAACGAG. The encoded protein is CSARGLAGWNE. The whole CDR3 sequence is CSARGLAGWNEQYF.

The table lists this clone with a few counts. The read terminates 3 residues ahead of where the CDR3 ends, so the germline J gene completes it. V and J are TRBV7-6 and TRBJ2-5, with a possible D match to TRBD1 (5 bases). CDR3 size: 17 residues. The germline V and J ends were trimmed by 2 bases and 4 bases, with 20 bases remaining between them. Germline CDR1 is SGHVS and CDR2 is FNYEAQ. The CDR3 bases that were read are TGTGCCAGCAGCTTATCGGGCTTAGGGTACAGGTCAGAGACC. Encoded protein: CASSLSGLGYRSET. The CDR3 as a whole reads CASSLSGLGYRSETQYF.

Note on this clone: The read halts 3 residues ahead of the CDR3 end, with the missing end drawn from the germline J gene. The chain couples TRBV30 to TRBJ2-7; D may be TRBD2 (7 bases). V was clipped by 4 bases and J by 5 bases, with 15 bases between them. This CDR3 contains 13 residues. Per germline, CDR1 GTSNPN and CDR2 SVGIG (reference sequence). Partial CDR3 DNA: TGTGCCTGGAAGGCTGGGGGGGCCCACGAG. It codes for CAWKAGGAHE. The whole CDR3 region reads CAWKAGGAHEQYF.

Points on this clone: The DNA ends 3 residues before the CDR3 does, and the rest of the CDR3 is filled in from the germline J gene. The chain couples TRBV18 to TRBJ1-4, with 7 bases lining up with TRBD1. V was clipped by 6 bases and J by 7 bases; unmatched bases: 8. Germline CDR1 KGHSH, CDR2 LQKENI. The CDR3 spans 14 residues. CDR3 bases read: TGTGCCAGCTCCCCTAGACAGGGAGGTGAAAAA. It encodes CASSPRQGGEK. The full CDR3 reads CASSPRQGGEKLFF.

This clone has a count of ten or more. The missing CDR3 end, 3 residues past where the read stops, is filled in from the germline J gene. This chain links TRBV7-8 with TRBJ2-1; 7 nucleotides align to TRBD2. The J segment lost 7 bases and the V segment lost 0 bases, leaving 3 bases of the junction unmatched. Germline-derived CDR1 and CDR2 are SGHVS and FQNEAQ. CDR3 length: 14 residues. CDR3 DNA, as far as it was read: TGTGCCAGCAGCTTAGCTCGGCGGGGGAATGAG. This gives the protein CASSLARRGNE. The CDR3 as a whole reads CASSLARRGNEQFF.

Notes on this clone: The CDR3 is cut off 3 residues early in the read; its end comes from the germline J gene. V and J are TRBV11-3 and TRBJ2-3, with 9 bases matching TRBD1. Unmatched junction bases numbered 7, after V lost 4 bases and J lost 5 bases. The CDR3 loop spans 15 amino acids. Germline V gene data show CDR1 as SGHNT and CDR2 as YENEEA. Partial CDR3 DNA: TGTGCCAGCAGCTGGGGACAGGGAGGTGGAGATACG. Encoded protein: CASSWGQGGGDT. The complete CDR3 protein is CASSWGQGGGDTQYF.

Worth noting for this clone: The read falls 3 residues short of the CDR3 end, and the missing part is taken from the germline J gene. V usage is TRBV5-1 and J usage is TRBJ2-7, with 12 bases that match TRBD2. V gave up 0 bases and J gave up 0 bases; unmatched junction bases: 10. CDR3 length: 19 residues. Germline V lookup: CDR1 SGHRS, CDR2 YFSETQ. The CDR3 reads CASSLVASGGAGGSYEQYF. The sequenced CDR3 bases are TGCGCCAGCAGCTTGGTGGCTAGCGGGGGGGCCGGAGGCTCCTACGAG. The full variable domain, with the rest looked up from reference TRBV5-1 and TRBJ2-7, is KAGVTQTPRYLIKTRGQQVTLSCSPISGHRSVSWYQQTPGQGLQFLFEYFSETQRNKGNFPGRFSGRQFSNSRSEMNVSTLELGDSALYLCASSLVASGGAGGSYEQYFGPGTRLTVT.

This clone was seen many times. The missing CDR3 end, 3 residues past where the read stops, is filled in from the germline J gene. V usage is TRBV5-1 and J usage is TRBJ1-4, with D unresolved. The CDR3 length is 16 residues. V lost 1 base and J 0 bases, leaving 10 bases between the germline ends. Germline V gene sequence: CDR1 SGHRS, CDR2 YFSETQ. The sequenced part of the CDR3 DNA is TGCGCCAGCAGCTTGTTTACGCCGGCAACTAATGAAAAA. Translation gives CASSLFTPATNEK. The CDR3 in its entirety is CASSLFTPATNEKLFF.

A few counts support this clone. The read ends 3 residues early relative to the CDR3; the germline J gene fills the gap. This chain joins TRBV5-1 and TRBJ2-3; perhaps TRBD1 as D (5 bases). The V gene lost 1 base and the J gene lost 1 base, with 16 bases spanning the gap. CDR3 length: 17 residues. The germline gives CDR1 SGHRS, CDR2 YFSETQ. Partial CDR3 DNA: TGCGCCAGCAGCTTGTGGGTAAACAGCAGGGGCACAGATACG. It encodes CASSLWVNSRGTDT. The complete CDR3 sequence is CASSLWVNSRGTDTQYF.

Remarks on this clone: The CDR3 is cut off 3 residues early in the read; its end comes from the germline J gene. The rearrangement links TRBV7-9 to TRBJ2-5; 8 nucleotides line up with TRBD1. The germline gives CDR1 SEHNR, CDR2 FQNEAQ (reference sequence). The length of the CDR3 is 15 residues. The trim removed 5 bases at V and 4 bases at J, leaving 9 bases unmatched. The CDR3 DNA, read in part, is TGTGCCAGCAGCCAAACCTCAGGGGGCCCAGAGACC. It yields the protein CASSQTSGGPET. The CDR3 reads in full as CASSQTSGGPETQYF.

This clone showed up many times. The read gets to within 3 residues of the CDR3 end, and the germline J gene fills in the rest. V and J are TRBV7-9 and TRBJ2-5, with TRBD2 as a possible D gene (6 bases). Germline CDR1 reads SEHNR; CDR2 reads FQNEAQ (reference sequence). V lost 5 bases to trimming and J lost 7 bases, with 20 bases between them. The CDR3 totals 15 residues. CDR3 residues: CASSPLVASAGTQYF. Partial CDR3 DNA: TGTGCCAGCAGCCCCTTGGTTGCTAGCGCGGGGACC.

The table lists this clone with a few counts. The CDR3 end lies 3 residues beyond the end of the read and is filled in from the germline J gene. This sequence joins TRBV20-1 and TRBJ1-3; weak D call: TRBD1 (6 bases). Germline V gene data show CDR1 as DFQATT and CDR2 as SNEGSKA (reference sequence). V was shortened by 5 bases and J by 0 bases, with 14 bases between the two germline ends. The CDR3 is 15 amino acids. The CDR3 spells CSASRGLSSGNTIYF. CDR3 bases read: TGCAGTGCTTCCAGGGGCTTAAGCTCTGGAAACACC.

This clone has a handful of counts. CDR3 DNA (partial): TGTGCCAGCTCACCATTCGCACAGGGCGCCTTAATGAACACTGAA. It yields the protein CASSPFAQGALMNTE. The whole CDR3 region reads CASSPFAQGALMNTEAFF. The chain carries TRBV18 and TRBJ1-1, with a possible D match to TRBD1 (6 bases). With the read ending 3 residues before the CDR3 end, the germline J gene is used to fill in that end. CDR3 length: 18 amino acids. The germline gives CDR1 KGHSH, CDR2 LQKENI. V was trimmed by 2 bases and J by 0 bases, leaving 19 bases between them.

This clone appeared a few times. The CDR3 end lies 3 residues beyond the end of the read and is filled in from the germline J gene. The chain is built from TRBV6-2 or TRBV6-3 and TRBJ1-6; TRBD1 might be the D (6 bases). The CDR3 extends over 16 amino acids. CDR1 and CDR2 from the germline V gene are MNHEY and SVGEGT. Trimming removed 6 bases at V and 5 bases at J, with 17 bases between. CDR3 DNA (partial): TGTGCCAGCAGATTACACAGGGTCGACGATAATTCACCC. This encodes CASRLHRVDDNSP. The entire CDR3 protein is CASRLHRVDDNSPLHF.

About this clone: The CDR3 end falls 3 residues outside the read, so it is completed with the germline J gene. The V gene is TRBV30, the J gene TRBJ1-2, with TRBD1 as a possible D gene (5 bases). CDR3 size: 13 residues. Between the trimmed V and J ends, which lost 3 bases and 2 bases, there was a span of 10 bases. Germline V gives CDR1 GTSNPN, CDR2 SVGIG (reference sequence). This CDR3 is CAWSAQGNYGYTF. The CDR3 bases that were read are TGTGCCTGGAGCGCCCAGGGAAACTATGGC.

The table lists this clone with many counts. Sequencing ends 3 residues short of the CDR3 end; the germline J gene provides the rest. V gene TRBV18 combines with J gene TRBJ2-1; 7 bases line up with TRBD1. CDR1 and CDR2 from the germline V gene are KGHSH and LQKENI. After removal of 3 bases from V and 2 bases from J, the junction contained 4 bases not matched to a gene. The length of the CDR3 is 15 residues. The CDR3 DNA, read in part, is TGTGCCAGCTCACCCGACAGGGTGCCCTACAATGAG. Protein: CASSPDRVPYNE. From start to end, the CDR3 is CASSPDRVPYNEQFF. Based on the CDR3 plus reference TRBV18 and TRBJ2-1, the full variable domain is NAGVMQNPRHLVRRRGQEARLRCSPMKGHSHVYWYRQLPEEGLKFMVYLQKENIIDESGMPKERFSAEFPKEGPSILRIQQVVRGDSAAYFCASSPDRVPYNEQFFGPGTRLTVL.